This entry lists 7 T cell receptor beta chains sequenced from one sample in a study of shared clonotypes between healthy human individuals. The assay was immunoSEQ multiplex PCR, and TCRdb's table has in-frame clones only and misses some. The sample holds about 92,000 clones, 68% seen once. Sequenced material: memory CD8+ T cells sorted from blood. Subset defined: CD45RO+ cells pooled with CCR7-negative TemRA cells. Receptors originate from a man aged 25-40 years in good health.

V and J are TRBV5-1 and TRBJ2-3, with TRBD2 identical over 10 bases. The CDR3 sequence is 16 residues long. CDR1 is SGHRS, CDR2 YFSETQ, per germline. V was clipped by 4 bases and J by 2 bases; unmatched bases: 7. Here the CDR3 reads CASSRGLAEYTDTQYF. CDR3 sequence (DNA): TGCGCCAGCAGCAGAGGACTAGCGGAATACACAGATACGCAGTATTTT.

The V and J genes are TRBV28 and TRBJ1-1; 10 bases are shared with TRBD1. Germline assignment: CDR1 MDHEN and CDR2 SYDVKM. J lost 6 bases, V lost 5 bases, and 9 bases had no gene match. The CDR3 contains 15 residues. Here the CDR3 reads CASSDDRGRGAEAFF. In nucleotides, the CDR3 is TGTGCCAGCAGTGACGACAGGGGGCGCGGGGCTGAAGCTTTCTTT.

The V call is TRBV11-2, the J call TRBJ2-7; 9 bases are shared with TRBD1. After removal of 5 bases from V and 6 bases from J, the junction contained 11 bases not matched to a gene. Germline CDR1 SGHAT, CDR2 FQNNGV. The CDR3 length is 15 residues. CDR3 DNA: TGTGCCAGCAGCCGTCAACGGGACAGGGTGCTCGAGCAGTACTTC. It translates to CASSRQRDRVLEQYF.

J is TRBJ2-5 and V is TRBV7-6; TRBD1 matches 7 bases. Trimming took 6 bases from V and 5 from J; bases not matched to a gene: 6. The CDR3 runs to 13 residues. In germline, CDR1 is SGHVS, CDR2 FNYEAQ. CDR3: CASRSTGVETQYF. The CDR3 nucleotides are TGTGCCAGCAGAAGTACAGGGGTGGAGACCCAGTACTTC.

The rearrangement joins TRBV2 to TRBJ2-7, with D uncertain. V shed 6 bases and J shed 3 bases, with 9 bases lying between them. Germline values: CDR1 SNHLY, CDR2 FYNNEI. The CDR3 totals 12 residues. CDR3 DNA: TGTGCCAGCAGCCCCAATTACTACGAGCAGTACTTC. This translates into CASSPNYYEQYF.

This clone occurred once. At one boundary the junction diverges from the germline segment, which might be a read error. The chain's CDR3 is CTSSQDPGQGIVEQYF. The CDR3 DNA sequence: TGCACCAGCAGCCAAGATCCCGGGCAGGGGATAGTCGAGCAGTACTTC. The rearrangement joins TRBV4-1 to TRBJ2-7; TRBD1 might be the D (6 bases). Germline lookup yields CDR1 MGHRA and CDR2 YSYEKL. This CDR3 has 16 residues.

The chain uses TRBV14 and TRBJ1-1; tentatively, D is TRBD1 (6 bases). Germline lookup yields CDR1 SGHDN and CDR2 FVKESK. CDR3 length: 17 amino acids. Trimming removed 5 bases at V and 5 bases at J, with 24 bases between. CDR3 region: CASSYLPGTNRRTEAFF. The CDR3 DNA follows: TGTGCCAGCAGCTACTTACCCGGGACAAACCGGAGAACTGAAGCTTTCTTT.